The rows below give T cell receptor beta chains drawn from one sample of a study of beta chain features in type 1 diabetes. Here immunoSEQ multiplex PCR was the method, and the copy in TCRdb shows in-frame clones only, minus some. The table has 500,000 to 700,000 clones, around 15% seen once. Sequencing input: naive CD4+ T cells from blood. These TCRs come from a man aged 18 to 30 in good health. Both conserved end residues are part of each CDR3. Each record gives: CDR3 length, D gene, clone size, V gene, J gene, CDR3 protein, CDR3 DNA. D genes are given only for firm matches. The size of a clone is reported for some rows only, either as once, few or many, or as a class for expanded clones.

>15|TRBD1|-|TRBV5-6|TRBJ1-1
CASSGNRGLRTEAFF
TGTGCCAGCAGCGGAAACAGGGGGCTTCGCACTGAAGCTTTCTTT
>15|-|-|TRBV7-2|TRBJ2-4
CASSFTDLAKNIQYF
TGTGCCAGCAGCTTTACGGATCTAGCCAAAAACATTCAGTACTTC
>17|-|-|TRBV5-1|TRBJ2-6
CASSLLAGSSGANVLTF
TGCGCCAGCAGCTTGCTGGCGGGGAGCTCTGGGGCCAACGTCCTGACTTTC
>14|TRBD1|-|TRBV5-1|TRBJ2-5
CASSAGTGQETQYF
TGCGCCAGCAGCGCCGGGACAGGACAAGAGACCCAGTACTTC
>13|-|few|TRBV6-6|TRBJ2-5
CASRPDTQETQYF
TGTGCCAGCAGACCGGACACCCAAGAGACCCAGTACTTC
>11|-|few|TRBV4-1|TRBJ2-1
CASWSLNEQFF
TGCGCCAGCTGGTCCTTAAATGAGCAGTTCTTC
>11|-|-|TRBV20-1|TRBJ1-2
CSVGPYYGYTF
TGCAGTGTAGGACCTTACTATGGCTACACCTTC
>16|-|-|TRBV7-2|TRBJ2-3
CASSEIRQISTDTQYF
TGTGCCAGCAGCGAGATCCGACAGATCAGCACAGATACGCAGTATTTT
>11|-|-|TRBV6-1|TRBJ1-1
CASSSQYGAFF
TGTGCCAGCAGCAGTCAATATGGAGCTTTCTTT
>11|TRBD1|few|TRBV29-1|TRBJ1-2
CSTGQGGGYTF
TGCAGCACAGGACAGGGAGGCGGCTACACCTTC
>8|-|-|TRBV6-1|TRBJ2-1
CASNEQFF
TGTGCCAGCAATGAGCAGTTCTTC
>17|TRBD2|-|TRBV9|TRBJ2-1
CASSAFRSRGDRDEQFF
TGTGCCAGCAGCGCCTTTAGGTCGCGGGGGGATAGGGATGAGCAGTTCTTC
>14|-|-|TRBV29-1|TRBJ2-1
CSVGKGSSYNEQFF
TGCAGCGTTGGGAAGGGGAGCTCCTACAATGAGCAGTTCTTC
>15|-|few|TRBV11-2|TRBJ1-1
CASSRTGILNTEAFF
TGTGCCAGCAGCCGGACCGGGATCCTGAACACTGAAGCTTTCTTT
>13|-|-|TRBV4-1|TRBJ2-2
CASSLLNTGELFF
TGCGCCAGCAGCCTGCTGAACACCGGGGAGCTGTTTTTT
>14|TRBD1|-|TRBV18|TRBJ2-7
CASSSTTGTYEQYF
TGTGCCAGCTCATCGACGACAGGGACCTACGAGCAGTACTTC
>16|-|-|TRBV6-5|TRBJ1-1
CASSYSQVPRNTEAFF
TGTGCCAGCAGTTACTCACAAGTACCCCGTAACACTGAAGCTTTCTTT
>16|TRBD2|-|TRBV28|TRBJ2-5
CASSSDLSGVGETQYF
TGTGCCAGCAGTTCTGACCTTAGCGGGGTAGGAGAGACCCAGTACTTC
>15|-|few|TRBV7-6|TRBJ1-1
CASSLAGPTNTEAFF
TGTGCCAGCAGCTTAGCGGGGCCCACTAACACTGAAGCTTTCTTT
>12|-|-|TRBV30|TRBJ1-2
CAWRDRTVFYTF
TGTGCCTGGAGAGATCGGACAGTCTTCTACACCTTC
>15|TRBD2|few|TRBV7-2|TRBJ2-7
CASSGGTSGYYEQYF
TGTGCCAGCAGCGGAGGGACTAGCGGGTACTACGAGCAGTACTTC
>15|TRBD1|few|TRBV30|TRBJ2-7
CAWSTGQGVFYEQYF
TGTGCCTGGAGCACAGGACAGGGAGTTTTTTACGAGCAGTACTTC
>15|TRBD1|few|TRBV9|TRBJ1-2
CASSVGGQGSLRYTF
TGTGCCAGCAGCGTAGGGGGACAGGGAAGTTTACGCTACACCTTC
>15|-|-|TRBV6-5|TRBJ1-2
CASSSEFRGDYGYTF
TGTGCCAGCAGTAGTGAGTTTCGGGGCGACTATGGCTACACCTTC
>13|-|-|TRBV7-2|TRBJ2-1
CASSTQSSRGQFF
TGTGCCAGCAGCACCCAAAGTAGCAGGGGGCAGTTCTTC
>18|TRBD1|-|TRBV6-1|TRBJ2-6
CASSGRNRGIGGANVLTF
TGTGCCAGCAGTGGACGAAACAGGGGGATCGGTGGGGCCAACGTCCTGACTTTC
>13|-|many|TRBV21-1|TRBJ2-5
CACLRARGETQYF
TGTGCCTGCCTCCGGGCCAGAGGGGAGACCCAGTACTTC
>13|-|few|TRBV11-3|TRBJ2-2
CASSLEYTGELFF
TGTGCCAGCAGCTTAGAGTACACCGGGGAGCTGTTTTTT
>15|-|-|TRBV6-1|TRBJ1-2
CASRGQSTDNYGYTF
TGTGCCAGCAGAGGTCAATCCACAGACAACTATGGCTACACCTTC
>14|-|few|TRBV5-4|TRBJ1-3
CASSFRGDGNTIYF
TGTGCCAGCAGCTTTAGAGGGGACGGAAACACCATATATTTT
>18|TRBD1|few|TRBV5-4|TRBJ2-2
CASSLPGTGYSNTGELFF
TGTGCCAGCAGCTTGCCCGGGACAGGGTATTCGAACACCGGGGAGCTGTTTTTT
>14|-|-|TRBV13|TRBJ2-3
CASSPRTGTDTQYF
TGTGCCAGCAGCCCCAGGACTGGCACAGATACGCAGTATTTT
>14|TRBD2|-|TRBV28|TRBJ2-5
CASRSGGRWETQYF
TGTGCCAGCAGATCGGGGGGGCGATGGGAGACCCAGTACTTC
>11|-|-|TRBV29-1|TRBJ2-7
CSVGTAYEQYF
TGCAGCGTTGGGACGGCCTACGAGCAGTACTTC
>13|-|-|TRBV7-2|TRBJ2-7
CASTTDTTYEQYF
TGTGCCAGCACCACCGACACGACCTACGAGCAGTACTTC
>14|-|few|TRBV25-1|TRBJ2-2
CASSVQGSTGELFF
TGTGCCAGCAGTGTTCAGGGTAGCACCGGGGAGCTGTTTTTT
>14|-|few|TRBV2|TRBJ1-1
CASSARSRNTEAFF
TGTGCCAGCAGTGCCCGGAGTCGGAACACTGAAGCTTTCTTT
>15|-|few|TRBV7-9|TRBJ2-5
CASSLTPRGIETQYF
TGTGCCAGCAGTCTCACCCCTCGGGGGATTGAGACCCAGTACTTC